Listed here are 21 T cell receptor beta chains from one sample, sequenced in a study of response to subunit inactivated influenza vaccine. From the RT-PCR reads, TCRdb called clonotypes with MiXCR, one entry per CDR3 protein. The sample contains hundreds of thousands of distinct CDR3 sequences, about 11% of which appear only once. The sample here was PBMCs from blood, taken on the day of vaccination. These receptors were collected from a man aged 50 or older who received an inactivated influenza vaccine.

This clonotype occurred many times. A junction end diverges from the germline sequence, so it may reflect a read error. CDR3 protein: CASSLGLAGTYEQYF. The CDR3 DNA reads TGTGCCAGCAGCTTAGGACTAGCGGGGACTTACGAGCAGTACTTC. V gene TRBV12-3 or TRBV12-4 combines with J gene TRBJ2-7, with 12 bases matching TRBD2. The CDR3 totals 15 residues.

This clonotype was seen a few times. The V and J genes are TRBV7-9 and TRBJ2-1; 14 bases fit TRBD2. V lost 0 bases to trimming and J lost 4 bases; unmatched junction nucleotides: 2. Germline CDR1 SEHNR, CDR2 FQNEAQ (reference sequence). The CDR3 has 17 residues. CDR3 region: CASSLATSGGVYNEQFF. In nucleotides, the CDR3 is TGTGCCAGCAGCTTAGCGACTAGCGGGGGGGTATACAATGAGCAGTTCTTC. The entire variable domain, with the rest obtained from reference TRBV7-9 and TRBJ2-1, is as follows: DTGVSQNPRHKITKRGQNVTFRCDPISEHNRLYWYRQTLGQGPEFLTYFQNEAQLEKSRLLSDRFSAERPKGSFSTLEIQRTEQGDSAMYLCASSLATSGGVYNEQFFGPGTRLTVL.

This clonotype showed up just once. CDR3: CASSRREGEGSHYEQYF. The CDR3 DNA reads TGCGCCAGCAGCAGGCGGGAGGGGGAAGGGAGCCACTACGAGCAGTACTTC. The chain recombines TRBV5-1 with TRBJ2-7; 9 nucleotides agree with TRBD2. The trim removed 4 bases at V and 3 bases at J, leaving 14 bases unmatched. The V gene's germline CDR1 is SGHRS and CDR2 YFSETQ. The CDR3 is 17 amino acids.

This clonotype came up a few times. CDR3 sequence (DNA): TGTGCCATCAGCGAACGGGAGCAGCAGGGTGAGCAGTTCTTC. Protein: CAISEREQQGEQFF. The V and J genes are TRBV10-3 and TRBJ2-1; maybe TRBD2 (6 bases). This CDR3 spans 14 amino acids. Germline V gene sequence: CDR1 ENHRY, CDR2 SYGVKD. Trimming took off 6 bases at V and 9 bases at J, with 18 bases between the two ends.

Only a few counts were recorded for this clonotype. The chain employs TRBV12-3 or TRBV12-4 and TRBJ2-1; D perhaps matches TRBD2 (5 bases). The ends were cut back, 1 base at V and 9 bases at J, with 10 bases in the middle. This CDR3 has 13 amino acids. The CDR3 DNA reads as TGTGCCAGCAGTTTAGGGTCTAGCATTGAGCAGTTCTTC. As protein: CASSLGSSIEQFF.

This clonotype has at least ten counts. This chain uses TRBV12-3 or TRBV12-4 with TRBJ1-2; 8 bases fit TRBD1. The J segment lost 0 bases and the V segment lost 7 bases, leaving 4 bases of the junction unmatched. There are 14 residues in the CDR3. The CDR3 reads CASTDRGANYGYTF. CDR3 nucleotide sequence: TGTGCCAGCACAGACAGGGGAGCTAACTATGGCTACACCTTC.

The CDR3 loop reads CASSYSQSGNTEAFF. In DNA form, the CDR3 reads TGTGCCAGCAGTTACTCCCAGTCGGGAAACACTGAAGCTTTCTTT. The chain combines TRBV6-2 or TRBV6-3 with TRBJ1-1; D is unresolved. From germline, CDR1 is MNHEY and CDR2 SVGEGT. The CDR3 covers 15 residues. Trimming took off 0 bases at V and 2 bases at J, with 10 bases between the two ends.

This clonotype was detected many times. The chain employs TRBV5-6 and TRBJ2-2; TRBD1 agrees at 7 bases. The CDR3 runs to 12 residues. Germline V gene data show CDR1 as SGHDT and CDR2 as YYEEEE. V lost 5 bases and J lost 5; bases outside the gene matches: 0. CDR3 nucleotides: TGTGCCAGCAGACAGGGGACCGGGGAGCTGTTTTTT. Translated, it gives CASRQGTGELFF.

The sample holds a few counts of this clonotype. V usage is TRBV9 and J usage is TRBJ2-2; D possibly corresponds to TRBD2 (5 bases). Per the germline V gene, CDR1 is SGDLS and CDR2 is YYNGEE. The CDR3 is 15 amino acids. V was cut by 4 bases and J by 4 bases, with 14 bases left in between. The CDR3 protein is CASSSKAGPTGELFF. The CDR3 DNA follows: TGTGCCAGCAGCAGCAAGGCGGGCCCCACCGGGGAGCTGTTTTTT.

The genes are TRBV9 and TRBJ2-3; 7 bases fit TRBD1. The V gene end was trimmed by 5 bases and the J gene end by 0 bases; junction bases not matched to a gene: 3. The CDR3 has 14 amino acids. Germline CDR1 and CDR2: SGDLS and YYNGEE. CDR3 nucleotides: TGTGCCAGCAGTGGGACAGTTAGCACAGATACGCAGTATTTT. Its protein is CASSGTVSTDTQYF. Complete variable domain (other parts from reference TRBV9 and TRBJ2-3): DSGVTQTPKHLITATGQRVTLRCSPRSGDLSVYWYQQSLDQGLQFLIQYYNGEERAKGNILERFSAQQFPDLHSELNLSSLELGDSALYFCASSGTVSTDTQYFGPGTRLTVL.

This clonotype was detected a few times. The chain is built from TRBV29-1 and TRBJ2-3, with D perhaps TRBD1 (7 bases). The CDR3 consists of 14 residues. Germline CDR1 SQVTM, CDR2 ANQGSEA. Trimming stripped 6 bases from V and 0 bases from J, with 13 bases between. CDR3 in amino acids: CSVEQGTSTDTQYF. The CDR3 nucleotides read TGCAGCGTAGAACAGGGGACTAGCACAGATACGCAGTATTTT.

The CDR3 region has the DNA TGTGCCATCAGTGAGTCAGACGGGGTTGGTCAGCCCCAGCATTTT. Translated, it gives CAISESDGVGQPQHF. The V gene is TRBV10-3, the J gene TRBJ1-5; D ambiguous. Trimming removed 0 bases at V and 6 bases at J, with 12 bases between. Germline V gives CDR1 ENHRY, CDR2 SYGVKD. This CDR3 region has 15 residues.

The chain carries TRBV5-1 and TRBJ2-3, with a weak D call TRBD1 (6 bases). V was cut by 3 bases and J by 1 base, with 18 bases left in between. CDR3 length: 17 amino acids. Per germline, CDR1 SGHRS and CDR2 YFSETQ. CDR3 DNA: TGCGCCAGCAGCTCACTGGGGTTCAGACAGGGCACAGATACGCAGTATTTT. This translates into CASSSLGFRQGTDTQYF.

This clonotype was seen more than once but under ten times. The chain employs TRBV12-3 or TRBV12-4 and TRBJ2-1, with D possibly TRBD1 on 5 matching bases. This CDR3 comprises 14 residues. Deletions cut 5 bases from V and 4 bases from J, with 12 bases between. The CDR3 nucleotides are TGTGCCAGCAGTCTACTGGGGCCGTACAATGAGCAGTTCTTC. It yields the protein CASSLLGPYNEQFF.

DNA of the CDR3: TGCAGTGCAACCACAGGGGGCGGTTACCACGAGCAGTACTTC. Protein: CSATTGGGYHEQYF. The chain carries TRBV20-1 and TRBJ2-7; 9 bases align to TRBD1. This CDR3 spans 14 amino acids. Germline CDR1 reads DFQATT; CDR2 reads SNEGSKA (reference sequence). J lost 5 bases, V lost 6 bases, and 11 bases had no gene match.

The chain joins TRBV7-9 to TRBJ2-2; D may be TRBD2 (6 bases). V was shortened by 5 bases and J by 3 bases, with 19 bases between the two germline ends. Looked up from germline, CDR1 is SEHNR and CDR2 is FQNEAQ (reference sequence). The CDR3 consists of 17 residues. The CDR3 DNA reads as TGTGCCAGCAGCCTCCCCACCCGGGACTTGGACACCGGGGAGCTGTTTTTT. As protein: CASSLPTRDLDTGELFF.

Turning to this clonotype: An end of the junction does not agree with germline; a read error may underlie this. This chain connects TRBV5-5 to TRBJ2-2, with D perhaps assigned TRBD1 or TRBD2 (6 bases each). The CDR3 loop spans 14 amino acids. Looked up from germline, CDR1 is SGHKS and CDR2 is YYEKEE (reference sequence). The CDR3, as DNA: TGTGCCAGCAGCTTGGACGGGGGCACCGGGGAGCGGTTTTTT. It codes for CASSLDGGTGERFF.

DNA of the CDR3: TGTGCCAGCAAGGGTCCAGGGAACGAGCAGTACTTC. As protein: CASKGPGNEQYF. The chain recombines TRBV6-6 with TRBJ2-7, with a weak D call TRBD1 (5 bases). This CDR3 region has 12 residues. The germline V gene encodes CDR1 MNHNY and CDR2 SVGAGI (reference sequence). V was pared by 7 bases and J by 5 bases, with 12 bases between.

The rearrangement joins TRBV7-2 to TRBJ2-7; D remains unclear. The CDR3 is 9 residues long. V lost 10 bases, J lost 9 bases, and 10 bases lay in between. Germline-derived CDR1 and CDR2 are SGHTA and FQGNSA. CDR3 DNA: TGTGCCAAGAACCGCGGGCAGTACTTC. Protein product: CAKNRGQYF.

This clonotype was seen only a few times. CDR3 in amino acids: CAISETPSTATLYEQYF. Written as DNA, the CDR3 is TGTGCCATCAGTGAGACTCCTTCGACAGCGACTCTCTACGAGCAGTACTTC. The chain uses TRBV10-3 and TRBJ2-7, with D possibly being TRBD1 (5 bases). Deletions cut 2 bases from V and 3 bases from J, with 20 bases between. The CDR3 spans 17 residues. Germline V lookup: CDR1 ENHRY, CDR2 SYGVKD.

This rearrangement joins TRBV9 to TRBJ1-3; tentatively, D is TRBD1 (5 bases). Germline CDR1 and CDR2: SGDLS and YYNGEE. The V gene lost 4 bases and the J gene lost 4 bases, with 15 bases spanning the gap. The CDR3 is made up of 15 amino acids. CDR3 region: CASSLNRDGGNTIYF. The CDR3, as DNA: TGTGCCAGCAGCCTCAACCGGGACGGAGGAAACACCATATATTTT.